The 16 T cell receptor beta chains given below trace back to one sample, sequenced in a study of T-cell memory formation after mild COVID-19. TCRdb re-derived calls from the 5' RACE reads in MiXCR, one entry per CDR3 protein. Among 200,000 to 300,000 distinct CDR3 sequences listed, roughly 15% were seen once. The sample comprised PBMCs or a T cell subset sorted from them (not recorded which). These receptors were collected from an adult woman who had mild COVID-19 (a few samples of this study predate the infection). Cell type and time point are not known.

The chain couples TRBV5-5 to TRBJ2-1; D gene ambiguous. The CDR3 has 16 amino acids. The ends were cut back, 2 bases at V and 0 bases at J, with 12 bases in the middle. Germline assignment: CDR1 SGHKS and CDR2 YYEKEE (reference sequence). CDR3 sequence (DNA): TGTGCCAGCAGCTTCGACACGCCCAACTCCTACAATGAGCAGTTCTTC. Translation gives CASSFDTPNSYNEQFF.

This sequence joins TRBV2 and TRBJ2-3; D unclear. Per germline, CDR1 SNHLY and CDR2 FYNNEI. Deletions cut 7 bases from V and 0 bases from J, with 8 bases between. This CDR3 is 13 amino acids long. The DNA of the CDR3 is TGTGCCAGCAAAAGGCGGAGCACAGATACGCAGTATTTT. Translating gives CASKRRSTDTQYF.

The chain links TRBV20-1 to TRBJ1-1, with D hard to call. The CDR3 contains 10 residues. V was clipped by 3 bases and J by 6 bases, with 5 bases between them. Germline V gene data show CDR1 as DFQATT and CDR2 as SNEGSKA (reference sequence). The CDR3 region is CSASDPEAFF. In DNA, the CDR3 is TGCAGTGCTAGCGATCCTGAAGCTTTCTTT.

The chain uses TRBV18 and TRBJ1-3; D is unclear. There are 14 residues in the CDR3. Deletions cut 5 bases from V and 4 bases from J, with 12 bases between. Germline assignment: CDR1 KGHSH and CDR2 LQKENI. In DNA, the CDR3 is TGTGCCAGCTCAGAGTACAGTGACGGAAACACCATATATTTT. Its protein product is CASSEYSDGNTIYF.

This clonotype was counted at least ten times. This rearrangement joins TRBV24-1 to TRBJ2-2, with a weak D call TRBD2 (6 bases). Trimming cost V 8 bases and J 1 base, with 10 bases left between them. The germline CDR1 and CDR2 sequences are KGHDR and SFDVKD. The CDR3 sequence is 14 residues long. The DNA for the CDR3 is TGTGCCACCATGGCAGCGGGGAACACCGGGGAGCTGTTTTTT. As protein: CATMAAGNTGELFF.

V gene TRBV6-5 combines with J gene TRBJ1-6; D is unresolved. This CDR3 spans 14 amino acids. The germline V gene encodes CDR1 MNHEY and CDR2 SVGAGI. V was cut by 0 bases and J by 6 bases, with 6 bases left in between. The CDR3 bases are TGTGCCAGCAGTTACTCGCAGAGTAATTCACCCCTCCACTTT. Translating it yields CASSYSQSNSPLHF.

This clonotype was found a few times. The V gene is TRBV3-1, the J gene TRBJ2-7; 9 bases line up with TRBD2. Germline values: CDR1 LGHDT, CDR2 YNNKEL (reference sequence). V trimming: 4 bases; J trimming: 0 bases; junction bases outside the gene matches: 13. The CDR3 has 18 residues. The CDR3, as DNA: TGTGCCAGCAGCCCCGGCTCGACTAGCGGTTCCTACTCCTACGAGCAGTACTTC. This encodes CASSPGSTSGSYSYEQYF.

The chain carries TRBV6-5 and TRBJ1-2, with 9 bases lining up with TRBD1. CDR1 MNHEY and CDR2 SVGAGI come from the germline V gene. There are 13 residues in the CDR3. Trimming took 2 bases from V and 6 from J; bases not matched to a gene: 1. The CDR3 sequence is CASSYGDRDGYTF. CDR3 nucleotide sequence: TGTGCCAGCAGTTACGGGGACAGGGATGGCTACACCTTC.

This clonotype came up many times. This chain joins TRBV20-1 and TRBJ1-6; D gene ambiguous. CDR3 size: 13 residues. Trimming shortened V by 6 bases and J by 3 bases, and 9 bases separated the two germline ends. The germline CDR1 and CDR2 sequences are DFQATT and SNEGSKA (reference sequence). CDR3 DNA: TGCAGTGCGGCGTTGGACTATAATTCACCCCTCCACTTT. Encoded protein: CSAALDYNSPLHF.

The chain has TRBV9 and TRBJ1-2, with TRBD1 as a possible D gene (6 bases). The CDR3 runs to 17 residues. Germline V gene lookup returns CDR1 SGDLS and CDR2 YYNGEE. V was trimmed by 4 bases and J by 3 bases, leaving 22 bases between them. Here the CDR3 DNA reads TGTGCCAGCAGCAAAACCGGGATCGGGGGGCCCCACTATGGCTACACCTTC. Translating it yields CASSKTGIGGPHYGYTF.

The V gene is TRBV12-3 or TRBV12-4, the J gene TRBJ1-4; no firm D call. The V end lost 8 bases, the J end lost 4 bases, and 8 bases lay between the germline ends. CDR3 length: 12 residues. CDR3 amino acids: CASRRLNEKLFF. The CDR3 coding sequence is TGTGCCAGCCGGCGGCTTAATGAAAAACTGTTTTTT.

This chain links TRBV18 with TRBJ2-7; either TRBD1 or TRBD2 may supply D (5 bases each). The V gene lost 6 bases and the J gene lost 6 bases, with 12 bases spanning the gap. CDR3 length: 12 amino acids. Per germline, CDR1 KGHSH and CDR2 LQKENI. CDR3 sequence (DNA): TGTGCCAGCTCCCGACTGGGGGTCGAGCAGTACTTC. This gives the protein CASSRLGVEQYF.

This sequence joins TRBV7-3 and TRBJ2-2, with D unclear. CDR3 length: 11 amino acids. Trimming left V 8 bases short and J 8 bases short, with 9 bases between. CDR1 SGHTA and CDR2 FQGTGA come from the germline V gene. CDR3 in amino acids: CASGKTGELFF. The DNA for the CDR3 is TGTGCCAGCGGAAAGACGGGGGAGCTGTTTTTT.

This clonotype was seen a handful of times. CDR3 coding DNA: TGTGCCAGCAGCCAACGGCAGCAATACAATGAGCAGTTCTTC. It encodes CASSQRQQYNEQFF. V usage is TRBV14 and J usage is TRBJ2-1; D uncertain. V was trimmed by 2 bases and J by 4 bases, leaving 9 bases between them. The CDR3 extends over 14 amino acids. Germline V lookup: CDR1 SGHDN, CDR2 FVKESK.

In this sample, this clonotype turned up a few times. The CDR3 DNA reads as TGTGCCAGCAGTCGACTAGCAGATACGCAGTATTTT. Translating it yields CASSRLADTQYF. This chain links TRBV12-3 or TRBV12-4 with TRBJ2-3; a weak D match, TRBD2 (6 bases). CDR3 size: 12 residues. Deletions cut 5 bases from V and 4 bases from J, with 7 bases between.

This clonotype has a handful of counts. The CDR3 sequence: CASSRSVDRTYEQYF. The CDR3 coding sequence is TGCGCCAGCAGCCGGAGCGTGGACAGAACCTACGAGCAGTACTTC. The J gene is TRBJ2-7, the V gene TRBV4-3; a possible D gene is TRBD1 (6 bases). Germline CDR1 and CDR2: LGHNA and YSLEER. The CDR3 has 15 amino acids. V lost 4 bases and J lost 2, with 15 bases in between.